This T cell receptor beta chain is from a study of CD4 T cell repertoires in COVID-19. Repertoires were generated with immunoSEQ multiplex PCR, while TCRdb's copy carries only in-frame clones and drops some. Among 60,000 to 90,000 clones listed, 80% to 90% were seen once. This CDR3 has 12 residues. Germline V lookup: CDR1 MDHEN, CDR2 SYDVKM. The V end was cut by 6 bases, the J end by 5 bases, with 11 bases between. Material: CD4+ T cells from peripheral blood, obtained after recovery from COVID-19. This chain joins TRBV28 and TRBJ2-7; maybe TRBD2 (6 bases). The receptor was derived from a human donor who had COVID-19. The CDR3 DNA sequence: TGTGCCAGCAGCGAGGAGGGCCACGAGCAGTACTTC. Its protein product is CASSEEGHEQYF.